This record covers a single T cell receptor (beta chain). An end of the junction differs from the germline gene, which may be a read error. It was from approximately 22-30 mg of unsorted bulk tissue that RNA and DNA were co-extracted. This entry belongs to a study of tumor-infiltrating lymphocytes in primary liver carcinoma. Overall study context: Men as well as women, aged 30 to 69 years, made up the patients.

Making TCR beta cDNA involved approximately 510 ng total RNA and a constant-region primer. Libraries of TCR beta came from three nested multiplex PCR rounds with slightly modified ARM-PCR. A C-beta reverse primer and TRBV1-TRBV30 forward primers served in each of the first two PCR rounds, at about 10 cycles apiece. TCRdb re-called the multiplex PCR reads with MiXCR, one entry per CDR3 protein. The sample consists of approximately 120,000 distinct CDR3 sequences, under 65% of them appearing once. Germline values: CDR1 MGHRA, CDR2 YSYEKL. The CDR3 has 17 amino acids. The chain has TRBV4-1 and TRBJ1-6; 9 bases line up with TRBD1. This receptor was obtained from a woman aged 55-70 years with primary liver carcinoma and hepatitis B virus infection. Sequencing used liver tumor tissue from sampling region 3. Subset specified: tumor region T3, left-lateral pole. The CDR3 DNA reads TGCGCCAGCAGCCAAGTATTGGAACAGGGGGCACATTCACCCCTTCACTTT. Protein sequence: CASSQVLEQGAHSPLHF.